The present T cell receptor (beta chain) was sequenced within a study of shared clonotypes between healthy human individuals. Study results and limitations: Naive subsets generally exceeded memory subsets in estimated richness. Naive CD4 clonotypes were shared across a few donors at roughly 5.3%.

Profiling relied on immunoSEQ multiplex PCR, and the TCRdb table lists in-frame clones only, not all of them. The table lists some 2.1 million clones, just under 95% of them singletons, with roughly 1% in the top ten. Germline lookup yields CDR1 MNHEY and CDR2 SVGAGI. Unmatched junction bases numbered 6, after V lost 5 bases and J lost 2 bases. The CDR3 spans 15 residues. Turning to this clone: Its specificity is unknown.

Naive CD8 cells, CD45RO-negative and positively selected for CCR7, excluded terminally differentiated effector memory CD45RA+ cells. Each of the donors was a healthy adult who was HIV-negative and had not had a recent acute infection or vaccination. This chain joins TRBV6-5 and TRBJ2-7; TRBD2 matches 10 bases. The sample was naive CD8+ T cells sorted from blood. The sequence derives from a man aged 18 to 35 in good health. CDR3 residues: CASSMGLALTYEQYF. CDR3 nucleotides: TGTGCCAGCAGTATGGGACTAGCGCTTACCTACGAGCAGTACTTC.